This T cell receptor beta chain was recorded in a study of OX40 agonist ivuxolimab in advanced cancers. Study-wide background: In this cohort, patients received ivuxolimab, an agonistic anti-OX40 (CD134) antibody. Participants, around 80% male, averaged approximately 56 years of age, ranging from roughly 23 to 80.

Only in-frame clones appear in the TCRdb table, and some are missing; sequencing was by immunoSEQ multiplex PCR. The sample has some 89,000 clones, approximately 79% seen once; the top ten hold under 2%. This clone was counted between two and nine times. Systemic immunosuppression or autoimmune disease history was grounds to exclude patients. Germline assignment: CDR1 SGHKS and CDR2 YYEKEE (reference sequence). The CDR3 has 15 amino acids. V was shortened by 4 bases and J by 8 bases, with 19 bases between the two germline ends. The specimen comprised CD4+ or CD8+ T cells sorted from blood, sampled in a trial of the OX40 agonist ivuxolimab. The V call is TRBV5-5, the J call TRBJ1-3; TRBD1 is a possible D gene (6 bases). The TCR sequence derives from an adult with an advanced solid tumor such as melanoma, head and neck, liver or kidney cancer. The CDR3 DNA reads as TGTGCCAGCAGCCTAATGTGGGGGCGTATGGACACCATATATTTT. Amino acids: CASSLMWGRMDTIYF.